This TCR beta chain was found in a study of T cell responses to AZD1222 COVID-19 vaccine. About the study: Second-dose timings of about 4 or about 12 weeks were pooled. Study-wide findings and caveats: Repertoire sampling was restricted to post-peak T cell response timepoints. Clonal diversity may have been underestimated, and the donors were mostly white British, with more females than males.

Here immunoSEQ multiplex PCR was the method, and the copy in TCRdb shows in-frame clones only, minus some. The profile covers about 82,000 clones, with 90% to 95% appearing a single time and 5.2% taken by the ten largest. For this clone: Antigen unknown.

Germline V gives CDR1 SNHLY, CDR2 FYNNEI. The CDR3 extends over 13 amino acids. The V gene lost 7 bases and the J gene lost 8 bases, with 17 bases spanning the gap. The starting material was peripheral blood, obtained on day 0 of AZD1222 vaccination. This chain joins TRBV2 and TRBJ1-2; D not certain. The sequence derives from an adult in good health. The CDR3 nucleotides are TGTGCCAGCAAGGCAGCCGCTCCCCTGGGCTACACCTTC. Translation: CASKAAAPLGYTF.